This T cell receptor (beta chain) was identified in a study of cytomegalovirus exposure and HLA in healthy donors. Study-wide points: Among the CMV-associated chains, a few were confirmed in vitro as specific for CMV antigens.

PCR employed 60 Vbeta and 13 Jbeta primers. TCRdb keeps only in-frame clones here, not all; method: immunoSEQ multiplex PCR. The sample shows 150,000 to 200,000 clones, just under 80% of them seen only once. A remark on this clone: Its antigen is not known.

Germline V gene data show CDR1 as GTSNPN and CDR2 as SVGIG (reference sequence). The CDR3 has 14 amino acids. V gave up 6 bases and J gave up 3 bases; unmatched junction bases: 11. The source is a woman in her twenties or thirties in good health and CMV-seronegative. The rearrangement joins TRBV30 to TRBJ2-7; TRBD2 aligns across 7 bases. The sample was PBMCs. The CDR3 DNA is TGTGCCTGTAGCGGGCGAACCGACTTCTACGAGCAGTACTTC. Residues: CACSGRTDFYEQYF.